The 5 T cell receptor beta chains in this list originate from one sample, sequenced in a study of tumor-infiltrating lymphocytes in primary liver carcinoma. Unsorted whole blood yielded blood RNA, and germline DNA was extracted as well. TCR beta cDNA was prepared out of approximately 470 ng total RNA by means of a constant-region primer. Three nested multiplex PCR rounds, a slightly modified ARM-PCR method, built the TCR beta libraries. Both of the initial two PCR rounds ran for about 11 cycles and employed TRBV1-TRBV30 forward primers alongside a C-beta reverse primer. TCRdb re-derived calls from the multiplex PCR reads in MiXCR, one entry per CDR3 protein. The sample includes fewer than 250,000 distinct CDR3 sequences, 65% of them seen just once. The sample consisted of peripheral blood. These receptors were collected from a woman aged 60-70 years with primary liver carcinoma and hepatitis B virus infection.

With regard to this clonotype: A read error may explain this, as a much larger clone is one base away. The J gene is TRBJ1-1, the V gene TRBV12-3 or TRBV12-4, with 10 bases that match TRBD1. The CDR3 is 14 residues long. CDR3 in amino acids: CVSRQGAGDTEAFF. CDR3 DNA sequence: TGTGTCAGCAGACAGGGGGCGGGTGACACTGAAGCTTTCTTT.

The CDR3 loop is CSVALGSGYTF. For the CDR3, the DNA is TGCAGCGTCGCTCTGGGGTCTGGCTACACCTTC. The chain has TRBV29-1 and TRBJ1-2; D is uncertain. The V gene lost 6 bases and the J gene lost 7 bases, with 12 bases spanning the gap. The CDR3 runs to 11 residues. Germline V gene data show CDR1 as SQVTM and CDR2 as ANQGSEA.

About this clonotype: As the CDR3 is not closed by the conserved phenylalanine or tryptophan, this likely results from a read error. The genes are TRBV11-2 and TRBJ2-1, with 8 bases aligning to TRBD2. V was pared by 6 bases and J by 7 bases, with 14 bases of the junction left unmatched. This CDR3 has 16 amino acids. Per germline, CDR1 SGHAT and CDR2 FQNNGV. The CDR3 spells CASSMSLAGGPNEQFL. The CDR3 DNA reads as TGTGCCAGCAGTATGAGTCTAGCGGGTGGACCTAATGAGCAGTTCCTC.

Many counts were recorded for this clonotype. The chain employs TRBV4-1 and TRBJ2-3; 10 nucleotides align to TRBD1. Trimming took 1 base from V and 2 from J; bases not matched to a gene: 6. The germline V gene encodes CDR1 MGHRA and CDR2 YSYEKL. The CDR3 is made up of 17 amino acids. The CDR3 sequence is CASSQVWDRGFTDTQYF. In DNA, the CDR3 is TGCGCCAGCAGCCAAGTTTGGGACAGGGGATTCACAGATACGCAGTATTTT.

V gene TRBV7-9 combines with J gene TRBJ1-2; the D is unclear. The CDR3 contains 13 residues. The V and J ends lost 4 bases and 8 bases respectively, with 14 bases between them. Germline V gene lookup returns CDR1 SEHNR and CDR2 FQNEAQ (reference sequence). CDR3: CASSSTIPRGYTF. The CDR3 DNA reads as TGTGCCAGCAGCTCCACAATACCTAGAGGCTACACCTTC.